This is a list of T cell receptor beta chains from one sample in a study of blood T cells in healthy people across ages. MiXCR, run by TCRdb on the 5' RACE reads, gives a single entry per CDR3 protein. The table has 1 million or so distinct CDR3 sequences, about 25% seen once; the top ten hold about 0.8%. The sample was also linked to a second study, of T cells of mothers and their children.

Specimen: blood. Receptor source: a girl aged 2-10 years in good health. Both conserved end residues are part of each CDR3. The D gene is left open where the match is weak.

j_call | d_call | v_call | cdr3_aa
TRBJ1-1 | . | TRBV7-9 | CASLMGENTEAFF
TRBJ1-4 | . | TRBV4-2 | CASSQALDSRLDEKLFF
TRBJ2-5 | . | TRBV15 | CATSSESGLQETQYF
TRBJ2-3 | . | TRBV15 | CATSLLLEFTDTQYF
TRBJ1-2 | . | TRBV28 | CASSPTNRETYGYTF
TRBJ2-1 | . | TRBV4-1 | CASSQAGGTPYNEQFF
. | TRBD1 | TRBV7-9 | CASSLPRDSLQETQYF
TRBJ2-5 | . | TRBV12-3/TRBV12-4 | CASRRTRGETQYF
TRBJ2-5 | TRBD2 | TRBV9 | CASSVGGRLETQYF
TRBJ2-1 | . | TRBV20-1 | CSATFGNEQFF
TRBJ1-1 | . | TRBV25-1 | CASTTGTEAFF
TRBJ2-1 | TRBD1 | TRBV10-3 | CAISENRGSYNEQFF
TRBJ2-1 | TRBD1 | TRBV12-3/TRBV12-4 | CASSDTGTGKGEQFF
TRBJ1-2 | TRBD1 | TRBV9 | CASSIGTARNYGYTF
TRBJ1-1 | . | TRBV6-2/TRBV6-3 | CASSSLGMNTEAFF
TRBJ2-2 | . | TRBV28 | CASGKDGPTGELFF
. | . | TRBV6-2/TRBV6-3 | CASRLDTSYEQYF
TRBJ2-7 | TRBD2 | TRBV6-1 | CASRDTSGSVYEQYF
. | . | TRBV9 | CASSVGGGRVYNEQFF
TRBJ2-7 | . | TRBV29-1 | CSVEDPYYEQYF
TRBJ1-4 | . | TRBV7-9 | CAGPRTETNEKLFF
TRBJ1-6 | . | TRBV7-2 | CASSRAFGSPLHF
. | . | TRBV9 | CASSVIPGGSYEQYF
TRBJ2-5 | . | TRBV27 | CASKDLLEETQYF
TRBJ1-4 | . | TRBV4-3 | CPSSLRQVF
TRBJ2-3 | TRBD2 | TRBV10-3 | CAIMGTSGQDTQYF
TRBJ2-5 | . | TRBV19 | CASSTGAFPAQETQYF
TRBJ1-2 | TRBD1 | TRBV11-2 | CASRPTGAQGYTF
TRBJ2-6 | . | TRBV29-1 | CSVAGANVLTF
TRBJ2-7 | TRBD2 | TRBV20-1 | CSARRTSGYYEQYF
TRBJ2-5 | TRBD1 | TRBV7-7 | CASSLGQDYQETQYF
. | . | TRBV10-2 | CASSVYEFNEQFF
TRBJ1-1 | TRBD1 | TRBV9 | CASSVYGTGDTEAFF
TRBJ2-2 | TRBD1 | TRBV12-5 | CATLQLPGQGSGELFF
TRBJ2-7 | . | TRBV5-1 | CASSLEGSVYEQYF
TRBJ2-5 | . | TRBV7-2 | CASSPGYPQETQYF
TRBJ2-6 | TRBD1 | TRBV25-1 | CASSVATGEAGANVLTF
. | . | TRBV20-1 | CSASRMSYEQYF
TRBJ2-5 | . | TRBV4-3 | CASSQLRGEGETQYF
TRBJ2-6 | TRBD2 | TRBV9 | CASSVGASGSLGANVLTF
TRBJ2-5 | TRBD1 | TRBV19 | CASSRDRQETQYF
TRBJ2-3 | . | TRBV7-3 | CASSLKNTDTQYF
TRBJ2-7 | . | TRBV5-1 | CASSLEGAPAYEQYF
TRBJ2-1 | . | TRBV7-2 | CASNHPEGLSSYNEQFF
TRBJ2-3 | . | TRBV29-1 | CSVEDNTDTQYF
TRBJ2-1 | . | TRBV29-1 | CSVASAANEQFF
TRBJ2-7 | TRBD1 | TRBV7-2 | CASNYRGGEQYF
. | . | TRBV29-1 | CSAQGINEQYF
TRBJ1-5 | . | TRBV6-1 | CASSEGSGAPGNQPQHF
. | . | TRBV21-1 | CASSKESCGWGSYEQYF
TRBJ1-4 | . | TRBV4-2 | CASSQAAGPSATNEKLFF